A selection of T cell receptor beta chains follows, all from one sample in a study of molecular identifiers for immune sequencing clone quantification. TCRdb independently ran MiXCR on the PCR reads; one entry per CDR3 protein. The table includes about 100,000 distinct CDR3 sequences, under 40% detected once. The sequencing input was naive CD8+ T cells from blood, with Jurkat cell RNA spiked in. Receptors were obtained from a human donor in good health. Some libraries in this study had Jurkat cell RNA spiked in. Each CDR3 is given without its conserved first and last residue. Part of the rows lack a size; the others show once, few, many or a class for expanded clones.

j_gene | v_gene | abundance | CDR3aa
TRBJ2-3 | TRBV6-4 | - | ASSELAGAHTDTQY
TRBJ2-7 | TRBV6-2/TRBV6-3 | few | ASSTRAGLPPYEQY
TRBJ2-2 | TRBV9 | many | ASSAGTSGSRAGELF
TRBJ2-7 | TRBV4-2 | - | ASSQAFGGAHEQY
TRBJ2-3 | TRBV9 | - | ASSVGGGDTDTQY
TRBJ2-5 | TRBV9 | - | ASSANPEEGDHEPQY
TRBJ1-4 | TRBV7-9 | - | ASTPLQGPTNEKLF
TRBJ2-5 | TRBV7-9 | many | ASSLRPKETQY
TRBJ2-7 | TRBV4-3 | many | ASSQESAANEQY
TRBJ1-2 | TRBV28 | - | ASSFGHREQGYT
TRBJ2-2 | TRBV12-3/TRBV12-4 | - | ASSLPGTGGAGELF
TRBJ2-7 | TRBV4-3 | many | ASSPGQGAYEQY
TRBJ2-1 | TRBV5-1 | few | ASSLWQGYNEQF
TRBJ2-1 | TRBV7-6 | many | ASSLLLGLQDEQF
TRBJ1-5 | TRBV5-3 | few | ASSLIGNVGPQH
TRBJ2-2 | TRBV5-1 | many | ASSLKTGPKPGELF
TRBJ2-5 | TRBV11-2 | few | ASSYGMETQY
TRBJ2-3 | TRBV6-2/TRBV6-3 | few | ASSYSTDRITDTQY
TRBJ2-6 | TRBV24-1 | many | ATSDVTGANVLT
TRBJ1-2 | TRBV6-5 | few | ASSYWDRTSYGYT
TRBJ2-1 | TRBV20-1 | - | SARELAGGQYYNEQF
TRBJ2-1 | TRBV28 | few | ATRDRRGKGSYNEQF
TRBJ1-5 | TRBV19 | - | ASSIYGGSNQPQH
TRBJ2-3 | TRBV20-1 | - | SAPQALGADTQY
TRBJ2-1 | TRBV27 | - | ASSLPGLAVEQF
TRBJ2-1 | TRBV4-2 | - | ASSQERLAGYNEQF
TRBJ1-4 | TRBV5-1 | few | ASSLALPSNEKLF
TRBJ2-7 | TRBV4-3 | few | ASSQDAHRTYEQY
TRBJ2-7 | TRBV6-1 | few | ASSEVGYEQY
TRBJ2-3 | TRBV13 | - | ASSLGVYTDTQY
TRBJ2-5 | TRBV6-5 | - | ARSPGLAEGETQY
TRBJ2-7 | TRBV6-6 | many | ASSLTGLSYEQY
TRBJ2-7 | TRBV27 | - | AAGEGYEQS
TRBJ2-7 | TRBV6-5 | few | ASRTRGLAGEY
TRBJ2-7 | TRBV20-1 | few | SAMKASSYEQY
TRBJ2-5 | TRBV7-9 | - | ASRTRGPEPQY
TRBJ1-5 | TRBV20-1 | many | SARRYSNQPQH
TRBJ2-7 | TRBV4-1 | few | ASSQDEYEQY
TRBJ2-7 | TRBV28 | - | ASSLGEGTEDYEQY
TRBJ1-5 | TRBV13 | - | ASSLGGLPSNQPQH
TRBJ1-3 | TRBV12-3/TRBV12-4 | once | ASSLGTAGNTIY
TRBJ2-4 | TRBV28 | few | ASSLFASLEAKNIQY